The TCR beta chain under discussion was sequenced for a study of Ad26.COV2.S vaccination and SARS-CoV-2 variants. Study-wide background: Dosing was one shot or two shots 56 days apart.

In this sample, this clone turned up once. What it recognizes is unknown. The treatment was: roughly 20 received Ad26.COV2.S at low or high dose, single or two shots; roughly 5 received placebo; per-sample allocation not given. Sampling was performed 63 days after the first vaccine or placebo injection. This adult donor, from Boston, was 18-55 years old. Assay used: immunoSEQ multiplex PCR; TCRdb lists only in-frame clones, some missing. The sample lists about 450,000 clones; about 88% were seen once. General observations from the study: The breadth of spike-specific CD8+ and CD4+ T cell responses after vaccination was reportedly substantial. There was a possibility that the TCR breadth and depth analyses underestimated total T cell responses.

This specimen consisted of peripheral blood, obtained in a trial of Ad26.COV2.S vaccine versus placebo. This clonotype was sampled from a person between 18 and 60 years old who received the Ad26.COV2.S COVID-19 vaccine or a placebo.

The CDR3 DNA sequence: TGCGCCAGCAGCTCTGGGGGAGATCCCCCTGGCTACACCTTC. Protein sequence: CASSSGGDPPGYTF. V usage is TRBV5-1 and J usage is TRBJ1-2; tentatively, D is TRBD1 (5 bases). Per the germline V gene, CDR1 is SGHRS and CDR2 is YFSETQ. The CDR3 is 14 amino acids. V was pared by 3 bases and J by 7 bases, with 16 bases between.